This is a list of T cell receptor beta chains from one sample in a study of T-cell reconstitution after alpha-beta-depleted transplantation in children. A single record per CDR3 protein comes from TCRdb applying MiXCR to the PCR reads. Of about 250,000 distinct CDR3 sequences in the sample, under 30% are singletons; the top ten hold about 5%. This material consisted of PBMCs, mostly from graft donor cells, taken 360 days after TCRalphabeta/CD19-depleted stem cell transplant. The source of these receptors is a female patient between 2 and 15 years old who had a stem cell transplant for congenital amegakaryocytic thrombocytopenia, so the T cells may come from the graft donor. CDR3s include the opening cysteine and the closing phenylalanine or tryptophan. D genes are given only for firm matches.

d_call v_call cdr3_aa
TRBD2 TRBV20-1 CSARRLAVYNEQFF
TRBD1 TRBV20-1 CSAPDRTGRSSEQFF
TRBD2 TRBV20-1 CSARGGGSGGRYNEQFF
TRBD1 TRBV28 CASGPARDRVSSEQYF
NA TRBV4-1 CASSQVSSFSYNEQFF
TRBD1 TRBV6-5 CASSWDRDYGYTF
TRBD2 TRBV4-1 CASSQPGLGPFSYEQYF
NA TRBV5-1 CASSLGGGVYEQYF
TRBD1 TRBV7-9 CATLGGTGHTEAFF
NA TRBV7-9 CASSLAWGDSPLHF
NA TRBV12-3/TRBV12-4 CASNQRNTGELFF
NA TRBV20-1 CSASLRSTQYF
NA TRBV12-3/TRBV12-4 CASSFAGTGADTQYF
NA TRBV28 CASSYVRGGTDTQYF
TRBD2 TRBV12-3/TRBV12-4 CASGGGDHEQFF
TRBD1 TRBV12-3/TRBV12-4 CASSLGAGGRTGELFF